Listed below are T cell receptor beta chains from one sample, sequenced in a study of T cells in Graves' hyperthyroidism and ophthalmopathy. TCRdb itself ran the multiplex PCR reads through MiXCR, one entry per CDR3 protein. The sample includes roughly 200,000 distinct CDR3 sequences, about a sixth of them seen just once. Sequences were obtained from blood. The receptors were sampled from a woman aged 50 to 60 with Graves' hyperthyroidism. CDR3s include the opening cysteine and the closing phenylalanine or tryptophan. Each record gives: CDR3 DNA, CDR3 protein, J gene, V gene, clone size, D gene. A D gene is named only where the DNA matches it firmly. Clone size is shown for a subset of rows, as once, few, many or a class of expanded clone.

CDR3 DNA: TGTGCCAGCAGACAGACTAGCGGGGGCCTTCAGCAGTACTTC
CDR3 protein: CASRQTSGGLQQYF
J gene: TRBJ2-7
V gene: TRBV7-2
clone size: many
D gene: TRBD2

CDR3 DNA: TGTGCCAGCAGCCTAGGGACTAGCGGGTCGGAGACCCAGTACTTC
CDR3 protein: CASSLGTSGSETQYF
J gene: TRBJ2-5
V gene: TRBV3-1
clone size: few
D gene: TRBD2

CDR3 DNA: TGCAGTGCCCACCACCCGGCAGGGGCCTACGAGCAGTACTTC
CDR3 protein: CSAHHPAGAYEQYF
J gene: TRBJ2-7
V gene: TRBV20-1
clone size: many
D gene: .

CDR3 DNA: TGCGCCAGCAGCTTGAAGGCCCAACTAAACACTGAAGCTTTCTTT
CDR3 protein: CASSLKAQLNTEAFF
J gene: TRBJ1-1
V gene: TRBV5-1
clone size: .
D gene: .

CDR3 DNA: TGCAGCGTCCAGAAGAACACCGGGGAGCTGTTTTTT
CDR3 protein: CSVQKNTGELFF
J gene: TRBJ2-2
V gene: TRBV29-1
clone size: many
D gene: .

CDR3 DNA: TGCAGCGCTGGACTAGCGGAAACAGATACGCAGTATTTT
CDR3 protein: CSAGLAETDTQYF
J gene: TRBJ2-3
V gene: TRBV29-1
clone size: .
D gene: TRBD2

CDR3 DNA: TGCGCCAGCAGCCCCAACTCAGAAGGACTTTACACAGATACGCAGTATTTT
CDR3 protein: CASSPNSEGLYTDTQYF
J gene: TRBJ2-3
V gene: TRBV4-1
clone size: few
D gene: .

CDR3 DNA: TGTGCCAGCAGCTTAGGCAGGGGACAAGGAATCTATAATTCACCCCTCCACTTT
CDR3 protein: CASSLGRGQGIYNSPLHF
J gene: TRBJ1-6
V gene: TRBV11-2
clone size: many
D gene: .

CDR3 DNA: TGTGCCAGTAGTATACACACCCGGCCCACGGCCAAAAACATTCAGTACTTC
CDR3 protein: CASSIHTRPTAKNIQYF
J gene: TRBJ2-4
V gene: TRBV19
clone size: few
D gene: .

CDR3 DNA: TGCGCCAGCAGCAAAGACAGGGAGGGCTCCTACGAGCAGTACTTC
CDR3 protein: CASSKDREGSYEQYF
J gene: TRBJ2-7
V gene: TRBV5-1
clone size: many
D gene: .

CDR3 DNA: TGTGCCTCCGGGGACAGCTCTGGGGCCAACGTCCTGACTTTC
CDR3 protein: CASGDSSGANVLTF
J gene: TRBJ2-6
V gene: TRBV24-1
clone size: many
D gene: TRBD1

CDR3 DNA: TGCAGTGCTAGAGATGTGACCCGGGGTCCCTACGAGCAGTACTTC
CDR3 protein: CSARDVTRGPYEQYF
J gene: TRBJ2-7
V gene: TRBV20-1
clone size: many
D gene: .

CDR3 DNA: TGCAGTGCTAGGGAACTAGCGGAGATCACCTACGAGCAGTACTTC
CDR3 protein: CSARELAEITYEQYF
J gene: TRBJ2-7
V gene: TRBV20-1
clone size: many
D gene: TRBD2

CDR3 DNA: TGTGCCAGCAGCCAAGATCTAGGGACTCGGGGGACCCAGTACTTC
CDR3 protein: CASSQDLGTRGTQYF
J gene: TRBJ2-5
V gene: TRBV14
clone size: few
D gene: .

CDR3 DNA: TGTGCCAGCAGTGAAATAAGGGGGCAAGGGGGTTCACCCCTCCACTTT
CDR3 protein: CASSEIRGQGGSPLHF
J gene: TRBJ1-6
V gene: TRBV6-1
clone size: many
D gene: TRBD1

CDR3 DNA: TGTGCCAGCAGTTTATTGTATCATCGGCAATCTGAGCAGTTCTTC
CDR3 protein: CASSLLYHRQSEQFF
J gene: TRBJ2-1
V gene: TRBV28
clone size: .
D gene: .

CDR3 DNA: TGTGCCAGCAGTGGTTCCGGACTACGTAATGAGCAGTACTTC
CDR3 protein: CASSGSGLRNEQYF
J gene: TRBJ2-7
V gene: TRBV28
clone size: .
D gene: .

CDR3 DNA: TGCAGCGTATCCGAGACGGCTGGAAACACCATATATTTT
CDR3 protein: CSVSETAGNTIYF
J gene: TRBJ1-3
V gene: TRBV29-1
clone size: few
D gene: .

CDR3 DNA: TGCAGCGTTAACTGGGTCGGCAGACAAGAGACCCAGTACTTC
CDR3 protein: CSVNWVGRQETQYF
J gene: TRBJ2-5
V gene: TRBV29-1
clone size: .
D gene: .

CDR3 DNA: TGCAGCGTTGAGTGGAACACTGAAGCTTTCTTT
CDR3 protein: CSVEWNTEAFF
J gene: TRBJ1-1
V gene: TRBV29-1
clone size: .
D gene: .

CDR3 DNA: TGTGCCAGCAGTTTAACGGGATTACTCTCCGAGCAGTACTTC
CDR3 protein: CASSLTGLLSEQYF
J gene: TRBJ2-7
V gene: TRBV27
clone size: few
D gene: .

CDR3 DNA: TGTGCCAGCAGTTACACGAACAACAATGAGCAGTTCTTC
CDR3 protein: CASSYTNNNEQFF
J gene: TRBJ2-1
V gene: TRBV6-6
clone size: many
D gene: .

CDR3 DNA: TGTGCCAGCAGCCGTTCTAGCGGGAGCACAGATACGCAGTATTTT
CDR3 protein: CASSRSSGSTDTQYF
J gene: TRBJ2-3
V gene: TRBV7-2
clone size: many
D gene: TRBD2

CDR3 DNA: TGTGCCAGCAGCTTACAACAGGGAAACTATGGCTACACCTTC
CDR3 protein: CASSLQQGNYGYTF
J gene: TRBJ1-2
V gene: TRBV7-3
clone size: .
D gene: .

CDR3 DNA: TGTGCCAGCAGTGGTAGGGCTAGCGGGGCAGATACGCAGTATTTT
CDR3 protein: CASSGRASGADTQYF
J gene: TRBJ2-3
V gene: TRBV2
clone size: many
D gene: TRBD2

CDR3 DNA: TGTGCCAGCAGTTGGACAGGGGGTAACAATCAGCCCCAGCATTTT
CDR3 protein: CASSWTGGNNQPQHF
J gene: TRBJ1-5
V gene: TRBV28
clone size: .
D gene: TRBD1

CDR3 DNA: TGCGCCAGCAGCTTGGACTGGTCTGGGGCCAACGTCCTGACTTTC
CDR3 protein: CASSLDWSGANVLTF
J gene: TRBJ2-6
V gene: TRBV5-5
clone size: once
D gene: .

CDR3 DNA: TGCAGTGCTAGAGCGGCAGGCACAGATACGCAGTATTTT
CDR3 protein: CSARAAGTDTQYF
J gene: TRBJ2-3
V gene: TRBV20-1
clone size: many
D gene: .

CDR3 DNA: TGTGCCAGCAGGGCAGAGAGCAATCAGCCCCAGCATTTT
CDR3 protein: CASRAESNQPQHF
J gene: TRBJ1-5
V gene: TRBV27
clone size: many
D gene: .

CDR3 DNA: TGTGCCAGCAGAGTAGGGCAAAGGGGGAATCAGCCCCAGCATTTT
CDR3 protein: CASRVGQRGNQPQHF
J gene: TRBJ1-5
V gene: TRBV12-3/TRBV12-4
clone size: .
D gene: .

CDR3 DNA: TGTGCCAGCAGCCCCACTCGACAGCCTACCTATGGCTACACCTTC
CDR3 protein: CASSPTRQPTYGYTF
J gene: TRBJ1-2
V gene: TRBV2
clone size: many
D gene: .

CDR3 DNA: TGTGCCAGCAGCCGCTCCGGGACTAGCGGGGGGTCCGAGCAGTACTTC
CDR3 protein: CASSRSGTSGGSEQYF
J gene: TRBJ2-7
V gene: TRBV7-2
clone size: .
D gene: TRBD2

CDR3 DNA: TGTGCCAGCAGTGCCTTTCCCGGGACTAGCGGGCATAATTCCTACGAGCAGTACTTC
CDR3 protein: CASSAFPGTSGHNSYEQYF
J gene: TRBJ2-7
V gene: TRBV27
clone size: .
D gene: TRBD2

CDR3 DNA: TGTGCCAGCAGCTTAGACAGGGCAAATCCCAACACTGAAGCTTTCTTT
CDR3 protein: CASSLDRANPNTEAFF
J gene: TRBJ1-1
V gene: TRBV7-8
clone size: many
D gene: .

CDR3 DNA: TGTGCCAGCAGCGCCGTCGGAGATTCCTACGAGCAGTACTTC
CDR3 protein: CASSAVGDSYEQYF
J gene: TRBJ2-7
V gene: TRBV7-8
clone size: many
D gene: .

CDR3 DNA: TGTGCCAGCTCACCATGGCGGGAGGCGTACGAGCAGTACTTC
CDR3 protein: CASSPWREAYEQYF
J gene: TRBJ2-7
V gene: TRBV18
clone size: few
D gene: TRBD2

CDR3 DNA: TGTGCCAGCAGTTCACTCGGGACTCTAGGGTATTTT
CDR3 protein: CASSSLGTLGYF
J gene: TRBJ2-3
V gene: TRBV28
clone size: .
D gene: .

CDR3 DNA: TGTGCCAGTAGTGATAGGAAGCTTGGCTACACCTTC
CDR3 protein: CASSDRKLGYTF
J gene: TRBJ1-2
V gene: TRBV19
clone size: many
D gene: .

CDR3 DNA: TGTGCCAGCAGTTACTCGTCTGGGCTAGCTGGACTCCACAGGAAGACCCAGTACTTC
CDR3 protein: CASSYSSGLAGLHRKTQYF
J gene: TRBJ2-5
V gene: TRBV6-5
clone size: few
D gene: .

CDR3 DNA: TGTGCCAGCAGTTACGGTCCGAGCTCCTACGAGCAGTACTTC
CDR3 protein: CASSYGPSSYEQYF
J gene: TRBJ2-7
V gene: TRBV6-5
clone size: many
D gene: .

CDR3 DNA: TGTGCCAGCAGTCGAAGTTGGAATTCACCCCTCCACTTT
CDR3 protein: CASSRSWNSPLHF
J gene: TRBJ1-6
V gene: TRBV27
clone size: many
D gene: .

CDR3 DNA: TGCAGTGCCCCGTCCGGGAGCTCCTATAATTCACCCCTCCACTTT
CDR3 protein: CSAPSGSSYNSPLHF
J gene: TRBJ1-6
V gene: TRBV20-1
clone size: .
D gene: .

CDR3 DNA: TGTGCCAGCAGCGGAGGACAGGCGGTTTTAGAGCAGTACTTC
CDR3 protein: CASSGGQAVLEQYF
J gene: TRBJ2-7
V gene: TRBV11-2
clone size: few
D gene: TRBD1

CDR3 DNA: TGTGCCTGGAGTTCCTTCCTGGCCAAGGGAGATACGCAGTATTTT
CDR3 protein: CAWSSFLAKGDTQYF
J gene: TRBJ2-3
V gene: TRBV30
clone size: few
D gene: .

CDR3 DNA: TGCGCCAGCAGCTTGGCGGGACTATCGTCCTACGAGCAGTACTTC
CDR3 protein: CASSLAGLSSYEQYF
J gene: TRBJ2-7
V gene: TRBV5-1
clone size: many
D gene: TRBD2